One sample yielded the 30 T cell receptor beta chains listed below, sequenced in a study of early stage breast cancer tumors. Sequencing was performed with immunoSEQ multiplex PCR; in TCRdb, only in-frame clones are kept and a portion is missing. The data show some 35,000 clones, about 68% seen once. The sequenced sample consisted of blood. The receptors were gathered from a person aged 55 to 75 with breast cancer.

The CDR3 DNA sequence: TGTGCCAGCAGTGCCCGGGGACATGGCACAGATACGCAGTATTTT. It specifies CASSARGHGTDTQYF. The V call is TRBV25-1, the J call TRBJ2-3, with D perhaps TRBD1 (6 bases). The CDR3 is made up of 15 amino acids. The germline V gene encodes CDR1 MGHDK and CDR2 SYGVNS. V lost 4 bases, J lost 1 base, and 12 bases lay in between.

This chain links TRBV18 with TRBJ1-5, with unresolved D. The CDR3 runs to 17 residues. Germline CDR1 KGHSH, CDR2 LQKENI. The ends were cut back, 0 bases at V and 2 bases at J, with 14 bases in the middle. The CDR3 bases are TGTGCCAGCTCACCACCCGGTTTAGCTGGGGGCAATCAGCCCCAGCATTTT. This codes for CASSPPGLAGGNQPQHF.

V is TRBV27 and J is TRBJ1-1; 9 bases line up with TRBD1. Losses at the gene ends were 5 bases for V and 8 bases for J; bases not matched to a gene: 6. Germline CDR1 reads MNHEY; CDR2 reads SMNVEV (reference sequence). CDR3 length: 13 amino acids. The CDR3 DNA sequence: TGTGCCAGCAGTCCCCAAGGACAGGGGGAAGCTTTCTTT. Protein: CASSPQGQGEAFF.

The chain is built from TRBV9 and TRBJ2-4; tentatively, D is TRBD1 (6 bases). V was shortened by 0 bases and J by 1 base, with 17 bases between the two germline ends. This CDR3 is built from 18 residues. CDR1 SGDLS and CDR2 YYNGEE come from the germline V gene. CDR3 protein: CASSVGGLGALAKNIQYF. The CDR3, as DNA: TGTGCCAGCAGCGTAGGCGGATTGGGGGCCCTGGCCAAAAACATTCAGTACTTC.

This clone came up once. This chain uses TRBV29-1 with TRBJ2-7; TRBD1 aligns across 9 bases. J lost 6 bases, V lost 7 bases, and 10 bases had no gene match. The CDR3 extends over 13 amino acids. Germline V lookup: CDR1 SQVTM, CDR2 ANQGSEA. The CDR3 DNA reads as TGCAGCGGGGTGGACAGGGGTGGTTCCGAGCAGTACTTC. Translation: CSGVDRGGSEQYF.

This clone was picked up a small number of times. This chain joins TRBV6-6 and TRBJ1-2; 7 bases are a match to TRBD1. Trimming took 6 bases from V and 6 from J; bases not matched to a gene: 4. This CDR3 comprises 12 residues. Looked up from germline, CDR1 is MNHNY and CDR2 is SVGAGI (reference sequence). The CDR3 nucleotides read TGTGCCAGCAGGCCCGGGACAGATGGCTACACCTTC. It specifies CASRPGTDGYTF.

The chain links TRBV18 to TRBJ1-1; D gene uncertain. The V end was cut by 3 bases, the J end by 4 bases, with 9 bases between. The germline V gene has CDR1 KGHSH and CDR2 LQKENI. The CDR3 is 13 amino acids. CDR3 residues: CASSPNPGTEAFF. The CDR3 DNA reads TGTGCCAGCTCACCGAATCCAGGCACTGAAGCTTTCTTT.

This chain links TRBV6-1 with TRBJ2-7; possible D gene TRBD2, 5 bases. The CDR3 length is 13 residues. V was trimmed by 3 bases and J by 3 bases, leaving 9 bases between them. Germline V lookup: CDR1 MNHNS, CDR2 SASEGT. The CDR3 here is CASSDERSYEQYF. Here the CDR3 DNA reads TGTGCCAGCAGTGATGAGCGGAGCTACGAGCAGTACTTC.

V is TRBV6-6 and J is TRBJ2-1; D remains unclear. Trimming left V 2 bases short and J 1 base short, with 12 bases between. The CDR3 extends over 16 amino acids. CDR1 and CDR2 (germline): MNHNY, SVGAGI (reference sequence). Here the CDR3 DNA reads TGTGCCAGCAGTTACAAAACGATACTATCCTACAATGAGCAGTTCTTC. It encodes CASSYKTILSYNEQFF.

The chain combines TRBV11-2 with TRBJ1-1; 7 nucleotides agree with TRBD1. Germline trimming cut 5 bases from V and 0 bases from J; bases unmatched to any gene: 9. The CDR3 has 16 amino acids. Germline V lookup: CDR1 SGHAT, CDR2 FQNNGV. The CDR3 sequence: CASSHRTGRLNTEAFF. The CDR3 coding sequence is TGTGCCAGCAGCCACCGGACAGGTCGGCTGAACACTGAAGCTTTCTTT.

This clone was seen a handful of times. The chain has TRBV13 and TRBJ2-7, with D uncertain. The CDR3 consists of 14 residues. V was trimmed by 6 bases and J by 0 bases, leaving 12 bases between them. Germline lookup yields CDR1 PRHDT and CDR2 FYEKMQ (reference sequence). Here the CDR3 DNA reads TGTGCCAGCAGGTATGGCAGAAGCTCCTACGAGCAGTACTTC. It is translated as CASRYGRSSYEQYF.

The chain has TRBV4-2 and TRBJ2-3, with D possibly TRBD2 on 6 matching bases. V gave up 0 bases and J gave up 4 bases, with 17 bases separating them. The V gene's germline CDR1 is LGHNA and CDR2 YNFKEQ. The CDR3 is 17 amino acids. CDR3 sequence (DNA): TGTGCCAGCAGCCAAGATCCTCTGGGAGGAGGGGCAGATACGCAGTATTTT. Translating gives CASSQDPLGGGADTQYF.

The chain recombines TRBV15 with TRBJ2-7; 7 bases match TRBD2. This CDR3 has 15 amino acids. Germline V CDR1 and CDR2: LNHNV, YYDKDF (reference sequence). The V segment lost 1 base and the J segment 1 base; nucleotides outside the gene matches: 4. The CDR3 bases are TGTGCCACCAGCAGAGTGGCTAGCGGATCCTACGAGCAGTACTTC. Translation: CATSRVASGSYEQYF.

The chain links TRBV19 to TRBJ2-7; D is tentatively TRBD1 or TRBD2 (5 bases each). The CDR3 has 14 amino acids. The germline V and J ends were trimmed by 5 bases and 5 bases, with 16 bases remaining between them. The V gene's germline CDR1 is LNHDA and CDR2 SQIVND (reference sequence). This chain's CDR3 is CASSVTAVKNEQYF. Written as DNA, the CDR3 is TGTGCCAGTAGTGTGACAGCGGTTAAGAACGAGCAGTACTTC.

J is TRBJ2-7 and V is TRBV6-5, with 8 bases matching TRBD2. This CDR3 contains 16 residues. V trimming: 0 bases; J trimming: 2 bases; junction bases outside the gene matches: 6. Germline V gene lookup returns CDR1 MNHEY and CDR2 SVGAGI. In nucleotides, the CDR3 is TGTGCCAGCAGTTACTCGGGAGGCGGGGGGACCTACGAGCAGTACTTC. It yields the protein CASSYSGGGGTYEQYF.

The chain combines TRBV7-6 with TRBJ2-2, with TRBD1 matching 10 bases. Germline CDR1 and CDR2: SGHVS and FNYEAQ. The CDR3 is made up of 16 amino acids. The trim removed 5 bases at V and 5 bases at J, leaving 8 bases unmatched. The CDR3 DNA follows: TGTGCCAGCAGCCGTTCCGGACAGGGGGGGACCGGGGAGCTGTTTTTT. Translating gives CASSRSGQGGTGELFF. The whole variable domain, remainder taken from reference TRBV7-6 and TRBJ2-2, is GAGVSQSPRYKVTKRGQDVALRCDPISGHVSLYWYRQALGQGPEFLTYFNYEAQQDKSGLPNDRFSAERPEGSISTLTIQRTEQRDSAMYRCASSRSGQGGTGELFFGEGSRLTVL.

A few counts support this clone. V is TRBV5-1 and J is TRBJ2-7; tentatively, D is TRBD1 (6 bases). This CDR3 region has 15 residues. Germline loops: CDR1 SGHRS, CDR2 YFSETQ. Deletions cut 6 bases from V and 0 bases from J, with 16 bases between. The CDR3 region is CASKLGTPLSYEQYF. The CDR3 DNA reads as TGCGCCAGCAAATTGGGGACACCTCTCTCCTACGAGCAGTACTTC.

This clone was picked up a small number of times. The chain uses TRBV5-8 and TRBJ1-1; a possible D gene is TRBD1 (5 bases). CDR1 is SGHTS, CDR2 YDEGEE, per germline. The CDR3 consists of 13 residues. V was clipped by 5 bases and J by 11 bases, with 19 bases between them. CDR3 coding DNA: TGTGCCAGCAGGGCAACAGGAACGAGAAGCGCTTTCTTT. This sequence encodes CASRATGTRSAFF.

By sample share, this clone is medium-sized. The CDR3 sequence: CSVVRHVKNTEAFF. CDR3 DNA sequence: TGCAGCGTCGTCCGACACGTTAAGAACACTGAAGCTTTCTTT. This chain links TRBV29-1 with TRBJ1-1; D is ambiguous. The CDR3 sequence is 14 residues long. The germline V and J ends were trimmed by 6 bases and 1 base, with 15 bases remaining between them. Germline CDR1 and CDR2: SQVTM and ANQGSEA.

The V and J genes are TRBV6-1 and TRBJ2-1; D ambiguous. The CDR3 runs to 12 residues. V lost 5 bases and J 4 bases, leaving 6 bases between the germline ends. The germline gives CDR1 MNHNS, CDR2 SASEGT. The CDR3 here is CASSPLYNEQFF. The CDR3 DNA sequence: TGTGCCAGCAGTCCCCTTTACAATGAGCAGTTCTTC.

The chain joins TRBV2 to TRBJ1-5, with D possibly being TRBD1 (5 bases). Germline V gene lookup returns CDR1 SNHLY and CDR2 FYNNEI. The CDR3 runs 15 residues. The ends were cut back, 2 bases at V and 6 bases at J, with 14 bases in the middle. The CDR3 sequence is CASSEIGREAQPQHF. In nucleotides, the CDR3 is TGTGCCAGCAGTGAAATTGGCAGGGAAGCTCAGCCCCAGCATTTT.

The chain joins TRBV29-1 to TRBJ1-1; 8 positions match TRBD1. The CDR3 spans 11 residues. J gave up 10 bases and V 6 bases, and 7 bases lay outside the gene matches. CDR1 and CDR2 (germline): SQVTM, ANQGSEA. The CDR3 DNA follows: TGCAGCGTCTCTCAGGGGGCAGCAGCTTTCTTT. It encodes CSVSQGAAAFF.

This clone is a singleton in its sample. The genes are TRBV4-2 and TRBJ2-2, with 9 bases matching TRBD1. Trimming removed 3 bases from V and 5 bases from J; junction bases left unmatched: 7. Per the germline V gene, CDR1 is LGHNA and CDR2 is YNFKEQ. The CDR3 contains 16 residues. DNA of the CDR3: TGTGCCAGCAGCCAGGGACAGGGAAGTTTTACCGGGGAGCTGTTTTTT. This translates into CASSQGQGSFTGELFF.

This chain connects TRBV9 to TRBJ2-1; D assignment may be TRBD1 or TRBD2 (6 bases each). CDR3 length: 15 residues. Germline V gene sequence: CDR1 SGDLS, CDR2 YYNGEE. Trimming cost V 0 bases and J 0 bases, with 7 bases left between them. The CDR3 sequence is CASSVAGASYNEQFF. In DNA form, the CDR3 reads TGTGCCAGCAGCGTAGCGGGGGCCTCCTACAATGAGCAGTTCTTC.

The chain carries TRBV6-6 and TRBJ1-3; 9 positions agree with TRBD1. V lost 6 bases and J lost 3; bases outside the gene matches: 6. CDR1 is MNHNY and CDR2 is SVGAGI in the germline V gene (reference sequence). The CDR3 extends over 15 amino acids. CDR3 in amino acids: CASRFTGGSGNTIYF. As DNA, the CDR3 is TGTGCCAGCAGATTCACAGGGGGCAGTGGAAACACCATATATTTT.

The chain uses TRBV6-5 and TRBJ1-1; D is unresolved. The CDR3 extends over 11 amino acids. Per germline, CDR1 MNHEY and CDR2 SVGAGI. V was pared by 8 bases and J by 8 bases, with 12 bases between. CDR3 region: CASGFGVEAFF. CDR3 DNA: TGTGCCAGCGGGTTCGGGGTGGAAGCTTTCTTT.

This chain uses TRBV5-1 with TRBJ2-3; D is ambiguous. Trimming cost V 4 bases and J 4 bases, with 13 bases left between them. This CDR3 is 14 amino acids long. Germline V gives CDR1 SGHRS, CDR2 YFSETQ. CDR3 residues: CASSLVGGADTQYF. CDR3 DNA: TGCGCCAGCAGCCTAGTGGGCGGTGCAGATACGCAGTATTTT.

V usage is TRBV18 and J usage is TRBJ1-3; the D gene is possibly TRBD1 (5 bases). Between the trimmed V and J ends, which lost 2 bases and 4 bases, there was a span of 15 bases. The CDR3 extends over 16 amino acids. CDR1 is KGHSH and CDR2 is LQKENI in the germline V gene. CDR3 region: CASSPSQGVIGNTIYF. As DNA, the CDR3 is TGTGCCAGCTCACCATCCCAGGGAGTCATCGGAAACACCATATATTTT.

The rearrangement joins TRBV15 to TRBJ1-5, with D possibly matching TRBD1 (5 bases). The CDR3 has 14 amino acids. Trimming took 3 bases from V and 6 from J, leaving 12 bases between them. Germline V gene lookup returns CDR1 LNHNV and CDR2 YYDKDF (reference sequence). CDR3 in amino acids: CATSSDGGRQPQHF. CDR3 coding DNA: TGTGCCACCAGCAGCGACGGGGGACGTCAGCCCCAGCATTTT.

The rearrangement joins TRBV6-1 to TRBJ1-1; D is unresolved. Germline V gene data show CDR1 as MNHNS and CDR2 as SASEGT. The CDR3 is 14 residues long. V lost 2 bases and J lost 1, with 8 bases in between. CDR3 nucleotide sequence: TGTGCCAGCAGTGAACGAGTAGAGAACACTGAAGCTTTCTTT. Translating gives CASSERVENTEAFF.